This T cell receptor (beta chain) appears in the sequencing data of a study of blood T cell repertoires in COVID-19. The protocol was immunoSEQ multiplex PCR, while the TCRdb copy is restricted to in-frame clones and leaves out a portion. The sample contains 450,000 to 600,000 clones, 87% of which appear only once. The V gene end was trimmed by 4 bases and the J gene end by 9 bases; junction bases not matched to a gene: 12. The germline V gene encodes CDR1 LGHDT and CDR2 YNNKEL (reference sequence). The CDR3 runs 15 residues. The specimen was PBMCs or T cells enriched from blood (not recorded which). The rearrangement joins TRBV3-1 (or the pseudogene TRBV3-2) to TRBJ2-1; 7 nucleotides align to TRBD2. The source of this sequence is a woman between 18 and 29 years old who had recovered from COVID-19. DNA of the CDR3: TGTGCCAGCAGCCTAGCGGGCGGGGGATGGATTGAGCAGTTCTTC. Amino acid sequence: CASSLAGGGWIEQFF.